The 30 T cell receptor beta chains below were found in one sample sequenced in a study of OX40 agonist ivuxolimab in advanced cancers. Libraries were prepared by immunoSEQ multiplex PCR; TCRdb keeps only in-frame clonotypes and omits some of them. This sample has more than 12,000 clones; 85% to 95% occur once, and the top ten carry approximately 23%. The sequences come from CD4+ or CD8+ T cells sorted from blood, collected in a trial of the OX40 agonist ivuxolimab. The receptors derive from an adult with an advanced solid tumor such as melanoma, head and neck, liver or kidney cancer.

This chain links TRBV10-1 with TRBJ2-6; D is unresolved. The germline V gene encodes CDR1 WNHNN and CDR2 SYGVQD (reference sequence). V shed 5 bases and J shed 5 bases, with 13 bases lying between them. CDR3 length: 15 residues. CDR3 in DNA: TGCGCCAGCAGTACCGCACAAAGTCGGGCCAACGTCCTGACTTTC. It encodes CASSTAQSRANVLTF.

The chain employs TRBV19 and TRBJ1-1; no firm D call. CDR1 LNHDA and CDR2 SQIVND come from the germline V gene (reference sequence). The CDR3 is 15 residues long. Trimming removed 0 bases from V and 3 bases from J, with 11 bases in between. The DNA for the CDR3 is TGTGCCAGTAGTATAGATGCGAGGGAGGACACTGAAGCTTTCTTT. Residues: CASSIDAREDTEAFF.

This chain links TRBV28 with TRBJ2-5, with a tentative D call TRBD1 (6 bases). Trimming took 5 bases from V and 2 from J, leaving 18 bases between them. CDR3 length equals 16 residues. Germline V gives CDR1 MDHEN, CDR2 SYDVKM. As DNA, the CDR3 is TGTGCCAGCAGTGGACGGGACATCGAATCACAAGAGACCCAGTACTTC. Its protein product is CASSGRDIESQETQYF.

The CDR3 DNA reads TGTGCCAGCAGCCCGGGGACTAGCGGGCAAGAGACCCAGTACTTC. It encodes CASSPGTSGQETQYF. This chain joins TRBV7-3 and TRBJ2-5, with 12 bases matching TRBD2. V was pared by 5 bases and J by 2 bases, with 3 bases of the junction left unmatched. This CDR3 contains 15 residues. The germline V gene has CDR1 SGHTA and CDR2 FQGTGA.

The CDR3: CASTQFGWTSGGPNTGELFF. The CDR3, as DNA: TGTGCCAGCACCCAATTTGGGTGGACTAGCGGGGGGCCGAACACCGGGGAGCTGTTTTTT. The chain recombines TRBV28 with TRBJ2-2; 14 bases are a match to TRBD2. CDR3 length: 20 amino acids. Germline CDR1 MDHEN, CDR2 SYDVKM. The V gene end was trimmed by 7 bases and the J gene end by 0 bases; junction bases not matched to a gene: 13.

The rearrangement links TRBV28 to TRBJ2-1; TRBD2 might be the D (6 bases). V lost 4 bases to trimming and J lost 7 bases, with 14 bases between them. Germline V lookup: CDR1 MDHEN, CDR2 SYDVKM. CDR3 length: 14 amino acids. The CDR3 nucleotides are TGTGCCAGCAGTTCCCCCCGGGACTTAAATGAGCAGTTCTTC. Its translation: CASSSPRDLNEQFF.

The chain is built from TRBV7-9 and TRBJ1-6; tentatively, D is TRBD1 (6 bases). With 3 bases removed from V and 9 bases from J, the gap between germline ends came to 12 bases. Germline V gives CDR1 SEHNR, CDR2 FQNEAQ (reference sequence). The CDR3 is 14 amino acids. CDR3 sequence: CASSFVGGSSPLHF. CDR3 DNA sequence: TGTGCCAGCAGCTTCGTGGGGGGCAGTTCACCCCTCCACTTT.

This clone was seen just once. This chain uses TRBV4-1 with TRBJ2-7; 8 bases fit TRBD2. CDR3 length: 16 amino acids. The germline CDR1 and CDR2 sequences are MGHRA and YSYEKL. V trimming: 0 bases; J trimming: 4 bases; junction bases outside the gene matches: 8. This CDR3 is CASSQDWSGGQYEQYF. The CDR3 coding sequence is TGCGCCAGCAGCCAAGATTGGAGCGGGGGCCAGTACGAGCAGTACTTC.

This clone is deemed medium-sized. This chain's CDR3 is CASEGTSGYNEQFF. In DNA, the CDR3 is TGTGCCAGCGAGGGGACTAGCGGGTACAATGAGCAGTTCTTC. This chain joins TRBV2 and TRBJ2-1; 12 bases agree with TRBD2. CDR3 length: 14 residues. Trimming cost V 8 bases and J 4 bases; bases outside gene matches: 3. Germline V gene lookup returns CDR1 SNHLY and CDR2 FYNNEI. Supplemented by reference TRBV2 and TRBJ2-1, the full variable domain reads EPEVTQTPSHQVTQMGQEVILRCVPISNHLYFYWYRQILGQKVEFLVSFYNNEISEKSEIFDDQFSVERPDGSNFTLKIRSTKLEDSAMYFCASEGTSGYNEQFFGPGTRLTVL.

V and J are TRBV9 and TRBJ1-5; TRBD1 is a possible D gene (6 bases). This CDR3 comprises 14 residues. Trimming stripped 4 bases from V and 3 bases from J, with 11 bases between. CDR1 is SGDLS and CDR2 is YYNGEE in the germline V gene. The CDR3 here is CASSPQGFNQPQHF. CDR3 DNA: TGTGCCAGCAGCCCACAGGGCTTCAATCAGCCCCAGCATTTT.

This sequence joins TRBV9 and TRBJ2-1; no clear D. Per the germline V gene, CDR1 is SGDLS and CDR2 is YYNGEE. V was pared by 4 bases and J by 7 bases, with 9 bases between. The CDR3 consists of 12 residues. The CDR3 sequence is CASSLKENEQFF. CDR3 nucleotide sequence: TGTGCCAGCAGCCTTAAGGAGAATGAGCAGTTCTTC.

This clone was seen only a few times. Here the CDR3 reads CASSHDGDSPLHF. DNA of the CDR3: TGTGCCAGCAGTCACGACGGAGATTCACCCCTCCACTTT. This chain uses TRBV27 with TRBJ1-6; D gene unclear. The V end was cut by 5 bases, the J end by 8 bases, with 10 bases between. The CDR3 is 13 amino acids. Germline loops: CDR1 MNHEY, CDR2 SMNVEV (reference sequence).

The chain recombines TRBV7-2 with TRBJ2-3; 7 nucleotides line up with TRBD2. Germline lookup yields CDR1 SGHTA and CDR2 FQGNSA. There are 14 residues in the CDR3. Unmatched junction bases numbered 2, after V lost 1 base and J lost 4 bases. The CDR3 loop is CASSLVGGADTQYF. CDR3 nucleotides: TGTGCCAGCAGCTTAGTGGGAGGGGCAGATACGCAGTATTTT.

The CDR3 DNA reads as TGTGCCAGCAGCCCTCGACAGGGGTGGATGAACACTGAAGCTTTCTTT. This sequence encodes CASSPRQGWMNTEAFF. The V call is TRBV11-2, the J call TRBJ1-1; 8 nucleotides agree with TRBD1. The junction had 8 bases not matched to a gene; V was cut back by 5 bases and J by 0 bases. From germline, CDR1 is SGHAT and CDR2 FQNNGV. The CDR3 length is 16 residues.

The genes are TRBV6-1 and TRBJ1-5; 7 nucleotides align to TRBD1. V shed 4 bases and J 0 bases; nucleotides not matched to a gene: 12. This CDR3 is built from 18 residues. From germline, CDR1 is MNHNS and CDR2 SASEGT. The CDR3 DNA sequence: TGTGCCAGCAGTGTTGACAGGGACCTAGGATATAGCAATCAGCCCCAGCATTTT. Protein product: CASSVDRDLGYSNQPQHF.

V usage is TRBV7-9 and J usage is TRBJ2-1, with 14 bases aligning to TRBD2. V dropped 10 bases and J dropped 0; count of bases not matched to a gene: 5. The CDR3 sequence is 16 residues long. Germline-derived CDR1 and CDR2 are SEHNR and FQNEAQ (reference sequence). In DNA, the CDR3 is TGTGCCAACTCTGGGACTAGCGGGAGCTCCTACAATGAGCAGTTCTTC. Its protein product is CANSGTSGSSYNEQFF.

The rearrangement uses TRBV5-1 and TRBJ2-5; TRBD1 agrees at 8 bases. V shed 2 bases and J 3 bases; nucleotides not matched to a gene: 3. The CDR3 is made up of 14 amino acids. The germline V gene has CDR1 SGHRS and CDR2 YFSETQ. The CDR3 here is CASSFGQGEETQYF. The CDR3 nucleotides are TGCGCCAGCAGCTTCGGACAGGGTGAAGAGACCCAGTACTTC. Complete variable domain (other parts from reference TRBV5-1 and TRBJ2-5): KAGVTQTPRYLIKTRGQQVTLSCSPISGHRSVSWYQQTPGQGLQFLFEYFSETQRNKGNFPGRFSGRQFSNSRSEMNVSTLELGDSALYLCASSFGQGEETQYFGPGTRLLVL.

The chain couples TRBV2 to TRBJ1-1; perhaps TRBD1 as D (5 bases). CDR1 SNHLY and CDR2 FYNNEI come from the germline V gene. Deletions cut 10 bases from V and 1 base from J, with 19 bases between. The CDR3 sequence is 15 residues long. DNA of the CDR3: TGTGCCAACCAGGTCGGGGCAGGATGGAACACTGAAGCTTTCTTT. Its translation is CANQVGAGWNTEAFF.

The chain is built from TRBV7-3 and TRBJ2-5, with TRBD2 identical over 11 bases. The CDR3 extends over 17 amino acids. The germline gives CDR1 SGHTA, CDR2 FQGTGA. J was trimmed by 3 bases and V by 4 bases; bases with no gene match: 10. In nucleotides, the CDR3 is TGTGCCAGCAGCTCACGTCGGTCGGGACTAGCGGAAGAGACCCAGTACTTC. Amino acid sequence: CASSSRRSGLAEETQYF. Complete variable domain (other parts from reference TRBV7-3 and TRBJ2-5): GAGVSQTPSNKVTEKGKYVELRCDPISGHTALYWYRQSLGQGPEFLIYFQGTGAADDSGLPNDRFFAVRPEGSVSTLKIQRTERGDSAVYLCASSSRRSGLAEETQYFGPGTRLLVL.

This sequence joins TRBV5-4 and TRBJ1-1; tentative D call: TRBD1 (6 bases). The CDR3 extends over 13 amino acids. The V gene lost 0 bases and the J gene lost 7 bases, with 10 bases spanning the gap. The germline CDR1 and CDR2 sequences are SGHNT and YYREEE (reference sequence). The CDR3 sequence is CASSLGRTDEAFF. The DNA of the CDR3 is TGTGCCAGCAGCTTGGGCCGGACAGATGAAGCTTTCTTT.

This clone was seen only a few times. The chain employs TRBV7-2 and TRBJ2-7, with 8 bases aligning to TRBD1. The J segment lost 2 bases and the V segment lost 6 bases, leaving 6 bases of the junction unmatched. The CDR3 consists of 14 residues. CDR1 is SGHTA and CDR2 is FQGNSA in the germline V gene. CDR3 bases: TGTGCCAGCAGTATAGGACAGGGAGCCTACGAGCAGTACTTC. This sequence encodes CASSIGQGAYEQYF.

DNA of the CDR3: TGTGCCAGCAGCAAAAGAGAGTGGAGTTCCAGAGGGCAGGAGCTGTTTTTT. The encoded protein is CASSKREWSSRGQELFF. J is TRBJ1-4 and V is TRBV21-1. The DNA end lines up better with TRBJ2-2; the J call may be wrong. TRBV21-1 is an annotated pseudogene. The CDR3 loop spans 17 amino acids.

This chain joins TRBV7-9 and TRBJ1-4; no clear D. The germline V gene has CDR1 SEHNR and CDR2 FQNEAQ (reference sequence). The V end was cut by 5 bases, the J end by 0 bases, with 13 bases between. This CDR3 region has 16 residues. The CDR3 nucleotides are TGTGCCAGCAGCCCTGGGAAGGTAGCAACTAATGAAAAACTGTTTTTT. Its translation is CASSPGKVATNEKLFF.

As DNA, the CDR3 is TGCAGCGTTAATTCAGGGGTCGGCCTCTCGGCCAATGAGCAGTTCTTC. This sequence encodes CSVNSGVGLSANEQFF. The rearrangement links TRBV29-1 to TRBJ2-1, with D possibly being TRBD1 (6 bases). The length of the CDR3 is 16 residues. The germline V gene has CDR1 SQVTM and CDR2 ANQGSEA. The germline V and J ends were trimmed by 5 bases and 6 bases, with 23 bases remaining between them.

V usage is TRBV9 and J usage is TRBJ1-2; a weak D match, TRBD1 (6 bases). The CDR3 is made up of 15 amino acids. Trimming left V 3 bases short and J 8 bases short, with 20 bases between. Germline lookup yields CDR1 SGDLS and CDR2 YYNGEE. The CDR3 DNA is TGTGCCAGCAGCGCGGCGGGGGCAGGGAATGCGGGCTACACCTTC. This translates into CASSAAGAGNAGYTF.

The CDR3 bases are TGTGCCAGCAGTGAAATCCAGGGCGATTCACCCCTCCACTTT. Translating it yields CASSEIQGDSPLHF. V is TRBV2 and J is TRBJ1-6; a weak D match, TRBD1 (5 bases). Trimming left V 2 bases short and J 8 bases short, with 10 bases between. The CDR3 is made up of 14 amino acids. CDR1 and CDR2 (germline): SNHLY, FYNNEI.

The DNA for the CDR3 is TGTGCCAGCAGTGAAGTAGGACAGGGTATTCAGCCCCAGCATTTT. It encodes CASSEVGQGIQPQHF. The rearrangement uses TRBV6-1 and TRBJ1-5; 8 nucleotides line up with TRBD1. The CDR3 has 15 residues. Germline-derived CDR1 and CDR2 are MNHNS and SASEGT. V lost 1 base to trimming and J lost 6 bases; unmatched junction nucleotides: 5.

The V gene is TRBV18, the J gene TRBJ1-1; no reliable D call. The germline CDR1 and CDR2 sequences are KGHSH and LQKENI. CDR3 length: 12 amino acids. The V end was cut by 8 bases, the J end by 1 base, with 8 bases between. CDR3 protein: CASADGNTEAFF. The CDR3 coding sequence is TGTGCCAGCGCAGACGGGAACACTGAAGCTTTCTTT. Supplemented by reference TRBV18 and TRBJ1-1, the full variable domain reads NAGVMQNPRHLVRRRGQEARLRCSPMKGHSHVYWYRQLPEEGLKFMVYLQKENIIDESGMPKERFSAEFPKEGPSILRIQQVVRGDSAAYFCASADGNTEAFFGQGTRLTVV.

This sequence joins TRBV7-9 and TRBJ2-1, with TRBD1 identical over 11 bases. The length of the CDR3 is 16 residues. Germline CDR1 and CDR2: SEHNR and FQNEAQ (reference sequence). V lost 0 bases to trimming and J lost 7 bases; unmatched junction nucleotides: 5. CDR3 in amino acids: CASSLAPGTGGNEQFF. In nucleotides, the CDR3 is TGTGCCAGCAGCTTAGCTCCCGGGACAGGGGGTAATGAGCAGTTCTTC.

The rearrangement links TRBV5-1 to TRBJ2-2; D may be TRBD1 or TRBD2 (5 bases each). Trimming cost V 4 bases and J 4 bases, with 17 bases left between them. Germline V gives CDR1 SGHRS, CDR2 YFSETQ. The CDR3 loop spans 16 amino acids. CDR3 sequence: CASSPPGRAVTGELFF. In DNA form, the CDR3 reads TGCGCCAGCAGCCCTCCGGGACGGGCTGTCACCGGGGAGCTGTTTTTT.